This TCR beta chain comes out of a study of T-cell memory formation after mild COVID-19. The overall study: Largely donor-specific sequence clusters came from two donors. Broader study findings: While clones contracting from day 15 to 85 were balanced between CD4 and CD8, later expanders leaned CD4+. CD4+ contracting clones were found mainly in CM and EM, and CD8+ ones in EMRA.

A 5'RACE reaction primed in the constant segment made cDNA libraries of TCR alpha and TCR beta, and these carried sample barcodes and UMIs. One entry per CDR3 protein, called by TCRdb with MiXCR from the 5' RACE reads. The top ten clones hold approximately 1.2% of a sample with about 55,000 distinct CDR3 sequences, 9.5% of them seen once. This clonotype has just a few counts. As yet, its antigen is unknown. Sequences were obtained from PBMCs or a T cell subset sorted from them (not recorded which). The sequence came from a man between 18 and 29 years old who had mild COVID-19 (a few samples of this study predate the infection). Cell type and time point are not known.

CDR3: CASSPTGNEKLFF. The DNA for the CDR3 is TGTGCCAGCAGCCCCACCGGTAATGAAAAACTGTTTTTT. The rearrangement joins TRBV7-9 to TRBJ1-4; D is ambiguous. The CDR3 length is 13 residues. The germline gives CDR1 SEHNR, CDR2 FQNEAQ (reference sequence). V was shortened by 5 bases and J by 4 bases, with 8 bases between the two germline ends.